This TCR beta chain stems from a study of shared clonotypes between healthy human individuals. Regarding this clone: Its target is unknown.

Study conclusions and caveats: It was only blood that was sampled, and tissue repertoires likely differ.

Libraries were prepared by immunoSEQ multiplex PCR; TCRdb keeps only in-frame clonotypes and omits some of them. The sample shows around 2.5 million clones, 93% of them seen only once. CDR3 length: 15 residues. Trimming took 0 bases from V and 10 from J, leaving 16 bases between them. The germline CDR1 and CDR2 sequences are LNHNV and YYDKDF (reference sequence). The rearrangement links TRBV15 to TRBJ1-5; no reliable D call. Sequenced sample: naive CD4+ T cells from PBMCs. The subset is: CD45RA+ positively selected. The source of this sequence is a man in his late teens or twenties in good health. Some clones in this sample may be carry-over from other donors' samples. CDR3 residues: CATSRDHVAGLPQHF. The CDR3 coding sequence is TGTGCCACCAGCAGAGATCACGTTGCCGGTCTACCCCAGCATTTT.